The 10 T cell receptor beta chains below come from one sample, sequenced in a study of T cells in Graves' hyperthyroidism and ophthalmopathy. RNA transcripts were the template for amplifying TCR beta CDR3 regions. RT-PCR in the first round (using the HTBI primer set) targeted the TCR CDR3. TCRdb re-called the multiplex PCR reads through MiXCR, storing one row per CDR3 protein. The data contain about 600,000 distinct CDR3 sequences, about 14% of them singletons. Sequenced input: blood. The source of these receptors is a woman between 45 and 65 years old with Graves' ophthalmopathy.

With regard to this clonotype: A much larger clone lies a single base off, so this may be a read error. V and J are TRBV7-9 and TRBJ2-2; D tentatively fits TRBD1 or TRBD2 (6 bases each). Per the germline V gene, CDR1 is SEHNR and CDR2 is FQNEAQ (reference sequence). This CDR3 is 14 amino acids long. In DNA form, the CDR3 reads TGTGCCAGCATGTACCGGGACAACACCGGGGGGCTGTTTTTT. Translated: CASMYRDNTGGLFF. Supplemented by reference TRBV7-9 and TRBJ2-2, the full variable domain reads DTGVSQNPRHKITKRGQNVTFRCDPISEHNRLYWYRQTLGQGPEFLTYFQNEAQLEKSRLLSDRFSAERPKGSFSTLEIQRTEQGDSAMYLCASMYRDNTGGLFFGEGSRLTVL.

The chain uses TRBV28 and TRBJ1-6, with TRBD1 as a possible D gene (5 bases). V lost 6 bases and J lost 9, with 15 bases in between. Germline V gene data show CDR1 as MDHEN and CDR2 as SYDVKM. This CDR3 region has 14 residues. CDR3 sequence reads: CASRVDSRTSPLHF. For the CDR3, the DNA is TGTGCCAGCAGGGTTGACAGTAGAACTTCACCCCTCCACTTT.

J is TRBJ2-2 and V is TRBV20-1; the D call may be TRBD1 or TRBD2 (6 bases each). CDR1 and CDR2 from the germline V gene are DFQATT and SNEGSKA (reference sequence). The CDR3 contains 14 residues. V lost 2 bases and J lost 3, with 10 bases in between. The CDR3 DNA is TGCAGTGCTAGAAGGGGGGCGGACACCGGGGAGCTGTTTTTT. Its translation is CSARRGADTGELFF.

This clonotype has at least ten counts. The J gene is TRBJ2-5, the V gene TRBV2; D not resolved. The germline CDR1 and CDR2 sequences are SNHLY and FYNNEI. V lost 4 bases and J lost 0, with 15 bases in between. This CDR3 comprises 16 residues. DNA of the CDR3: TGTGCCAGCAGTGCCGTCCCCCGGGCGTACCAAGAGACCCAGTACTTC. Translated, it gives CASSAVPRAYQETQYF.

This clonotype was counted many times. The CDR3 region has the DNA TGTGCCAGCAGTCCAGTAGGCAGATTCGGGTCCATCTATGGCTACACCTTC. Amino acids: CASSPVGRFGSIYGYTF. The chain carries TRBV28 and TRBJ1-2; no reliable D call. The V end lost 5 bases, the J end lost 4 bases, and 23 bases lay between the germline ends. Per the germline V gene, CDR1 is MDHEN and CDR2 is SYDVKM. The CDR3 sequence is 17 residues long.

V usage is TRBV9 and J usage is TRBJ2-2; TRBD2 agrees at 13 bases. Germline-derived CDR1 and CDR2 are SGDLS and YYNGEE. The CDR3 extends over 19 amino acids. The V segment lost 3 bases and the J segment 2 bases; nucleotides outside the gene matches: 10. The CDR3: CASSGSPRTSGRNTGELFF. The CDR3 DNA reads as TGTGCCAGCAGCGGTAGTCCTCGGACTAGCGGGAGAAACACCGGGGAGCTGTTTTTT.

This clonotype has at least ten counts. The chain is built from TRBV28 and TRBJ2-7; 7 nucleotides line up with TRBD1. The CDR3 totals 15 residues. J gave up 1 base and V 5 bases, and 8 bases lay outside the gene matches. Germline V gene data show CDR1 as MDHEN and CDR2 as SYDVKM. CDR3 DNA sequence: TGTGCCAGCAGTCCTACAGGGGTTTATTCCTACGAGCAGTACTTC. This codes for CASSPTGVYSYEQYF. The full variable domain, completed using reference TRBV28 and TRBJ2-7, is DVKVTQSSRYLVKRTGEKVFLECVQDMDHENMFWYRQDPGLGLRLIYFSYDVKMKEKGDIPEGYSVSREKKERFSLILESASTNQTSMYLCASSPTGVYSYEQYFGPGTRLTVT.

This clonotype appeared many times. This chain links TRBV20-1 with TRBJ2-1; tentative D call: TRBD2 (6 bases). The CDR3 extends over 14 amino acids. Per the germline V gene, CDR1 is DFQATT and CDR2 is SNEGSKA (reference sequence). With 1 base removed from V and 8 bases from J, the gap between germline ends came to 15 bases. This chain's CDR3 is CSARAGVFWDEQFF. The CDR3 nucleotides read TGCAGTGCTAGAGCGGGAGTCTTTTGGGATGAGCAGTTCTTC.

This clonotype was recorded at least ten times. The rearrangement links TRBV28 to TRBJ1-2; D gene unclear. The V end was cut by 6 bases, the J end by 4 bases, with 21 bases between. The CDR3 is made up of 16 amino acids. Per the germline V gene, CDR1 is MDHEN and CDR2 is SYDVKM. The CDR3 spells CASSRNLIEFSYGYTF. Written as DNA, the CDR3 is TGTGCCAGCAGCCGAAACCTTATCGAATTTTCCTATGGCTACACCTTC.

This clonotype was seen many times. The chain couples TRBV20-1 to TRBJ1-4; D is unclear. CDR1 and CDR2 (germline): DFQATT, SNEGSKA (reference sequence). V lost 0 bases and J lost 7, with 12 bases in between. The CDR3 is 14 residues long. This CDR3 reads CSARDRMAREKLFF. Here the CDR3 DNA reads TGCAGTGCTAGAGATCGGATGGCCCGTGAAAAACTGTTTTTT.